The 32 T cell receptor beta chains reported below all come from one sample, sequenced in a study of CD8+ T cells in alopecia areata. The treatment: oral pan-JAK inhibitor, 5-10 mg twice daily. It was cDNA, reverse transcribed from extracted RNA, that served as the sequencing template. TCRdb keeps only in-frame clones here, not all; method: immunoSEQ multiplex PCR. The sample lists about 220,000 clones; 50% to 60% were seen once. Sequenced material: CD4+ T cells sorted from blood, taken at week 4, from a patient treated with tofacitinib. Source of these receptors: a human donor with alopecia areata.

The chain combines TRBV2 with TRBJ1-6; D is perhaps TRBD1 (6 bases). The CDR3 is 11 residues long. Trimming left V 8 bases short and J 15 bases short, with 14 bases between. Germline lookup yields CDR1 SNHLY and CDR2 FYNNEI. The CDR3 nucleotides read TGTGCCAGCGCGACCACAGGGCTCCTCCACTTT. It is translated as CASATTGLLHF.

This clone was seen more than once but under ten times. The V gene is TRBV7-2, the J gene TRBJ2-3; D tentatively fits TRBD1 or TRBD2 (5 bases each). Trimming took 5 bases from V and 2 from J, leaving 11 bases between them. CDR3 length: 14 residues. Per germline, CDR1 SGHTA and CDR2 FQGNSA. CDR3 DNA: TGTGCCAGCAGCCGGGACCAAGCCACAGATACGCAGTATTTT. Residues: CASSRDQATDTQYF.

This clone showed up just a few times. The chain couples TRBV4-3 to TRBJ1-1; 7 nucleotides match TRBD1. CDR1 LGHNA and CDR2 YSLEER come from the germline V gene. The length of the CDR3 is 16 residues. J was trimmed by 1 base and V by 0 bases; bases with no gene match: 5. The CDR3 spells CASSQDRGPRNTEAFF. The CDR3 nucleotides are TGCGCCAGCAGCCAAGATAGGGGGCCCAGGAACACTGAAGCTTTCTTT.

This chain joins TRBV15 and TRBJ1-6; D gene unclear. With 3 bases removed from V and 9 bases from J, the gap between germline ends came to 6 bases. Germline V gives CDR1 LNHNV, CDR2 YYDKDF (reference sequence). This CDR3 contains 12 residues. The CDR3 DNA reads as TGTGCCACCAGCAGGGGGATTTCACCCCTCCACTTT. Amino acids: CATSRGISPLHF.

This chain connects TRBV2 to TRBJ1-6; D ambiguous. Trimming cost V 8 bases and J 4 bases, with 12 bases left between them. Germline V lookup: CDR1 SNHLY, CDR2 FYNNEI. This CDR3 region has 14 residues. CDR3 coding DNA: TGTGCCAGCCGTATTGCCAGTTATAATTCACCCCTCCACTTT. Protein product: CASRIASYNSPLHF. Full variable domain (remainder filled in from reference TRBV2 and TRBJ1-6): EPEVTQTPSHQVTQMGQEVILRCVPISNHLYFYWYRQILGQKVEFLVSFYNNEISEKSEIFDDQFSVERPDGSNFTLKIRSTKLEDSAMYFCASRIASYNSPLHFGNGTRLTVT.

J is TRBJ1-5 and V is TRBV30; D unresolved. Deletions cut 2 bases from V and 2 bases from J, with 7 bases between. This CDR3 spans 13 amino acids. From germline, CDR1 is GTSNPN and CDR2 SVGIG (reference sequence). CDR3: CAWSPGGNQPQHF. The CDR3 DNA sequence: TGTGCCTGGAGTCCTGGGGGCAATCAGCCCCAGCATTTT.

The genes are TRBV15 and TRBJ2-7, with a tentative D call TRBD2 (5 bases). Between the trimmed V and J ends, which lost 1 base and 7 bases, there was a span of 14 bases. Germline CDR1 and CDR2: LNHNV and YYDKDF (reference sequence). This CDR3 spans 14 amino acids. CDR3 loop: CATSRVTGEREQYF. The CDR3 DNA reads TGTGCCACCAGCAGAGTCACCGGGGAGCGGGAGCAGTACTTC.

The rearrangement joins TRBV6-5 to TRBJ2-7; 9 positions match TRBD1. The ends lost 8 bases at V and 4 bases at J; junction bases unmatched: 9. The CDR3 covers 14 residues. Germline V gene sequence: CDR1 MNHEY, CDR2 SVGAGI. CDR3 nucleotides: TGTGCCAGCCGATTGACAGGGGGAGGGTACGAGCAGTACTTC. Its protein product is CASRLTGGGYEQYF.

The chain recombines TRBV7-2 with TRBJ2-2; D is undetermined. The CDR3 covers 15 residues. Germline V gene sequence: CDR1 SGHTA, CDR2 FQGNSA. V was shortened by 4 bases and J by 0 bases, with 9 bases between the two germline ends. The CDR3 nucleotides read TGTGCCAGCAGCTCCCAGGCAGCGAACACCGGGGAGCTGTTTTTT. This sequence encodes CASSSQAANTGELFF.

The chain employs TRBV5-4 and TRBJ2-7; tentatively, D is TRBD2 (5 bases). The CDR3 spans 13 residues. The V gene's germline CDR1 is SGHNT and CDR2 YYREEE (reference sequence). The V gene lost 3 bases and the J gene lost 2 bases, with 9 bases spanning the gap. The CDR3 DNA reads TGTGCCAGCAGCTCCCGGACTGCCTACGAGCAGTACTTC. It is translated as CASSSRTAYEQYF.

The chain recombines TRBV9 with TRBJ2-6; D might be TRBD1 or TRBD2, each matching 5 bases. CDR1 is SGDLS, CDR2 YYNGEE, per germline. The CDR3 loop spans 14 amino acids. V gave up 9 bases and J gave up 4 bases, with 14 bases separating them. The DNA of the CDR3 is TGTGCCACCGAGGGGAGTCCCGGGGCCAACGTCCTGACTTTC. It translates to CATEGSPGANVLTF.

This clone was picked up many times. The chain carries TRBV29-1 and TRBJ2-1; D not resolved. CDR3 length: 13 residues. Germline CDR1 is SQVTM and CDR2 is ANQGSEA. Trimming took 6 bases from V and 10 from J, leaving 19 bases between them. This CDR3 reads CSVALQRIGEQFF. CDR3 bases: TGCAGCGTAGCCCTACAACGGATTGGGGAGCAGTTCTTC.

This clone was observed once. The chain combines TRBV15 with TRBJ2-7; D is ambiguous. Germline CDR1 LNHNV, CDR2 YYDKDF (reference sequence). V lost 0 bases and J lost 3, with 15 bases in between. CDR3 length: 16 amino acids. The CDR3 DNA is TGTGCCACCAGCAGAGATAACTCGCCAGCCCGCTACGAGCAGTACTTC. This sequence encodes CATSRDNSPARYEQYF.

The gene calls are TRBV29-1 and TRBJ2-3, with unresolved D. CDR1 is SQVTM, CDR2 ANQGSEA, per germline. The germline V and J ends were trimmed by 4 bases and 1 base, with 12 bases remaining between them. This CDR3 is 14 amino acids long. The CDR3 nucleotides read TGCAGCGTTGTAGGGAAGAGACGCACAGATACGCAGTATTTT. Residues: CSVVGKRRTDTQYF.

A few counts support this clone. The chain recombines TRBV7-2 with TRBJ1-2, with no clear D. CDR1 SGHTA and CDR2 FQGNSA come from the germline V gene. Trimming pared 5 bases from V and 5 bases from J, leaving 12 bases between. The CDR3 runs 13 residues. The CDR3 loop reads CASSSLGLYGYTF. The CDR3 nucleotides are TGTGCCAGCAGCAGCCTGGGCCTTTATGGCTACACCTTC. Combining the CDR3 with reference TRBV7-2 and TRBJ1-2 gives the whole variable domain GAGVSQSPSNKVTEKGKDVELRCDPISGHTALYWYRQSLGQGLEFLIYFQGNSAPDKSGLPSDRFSAERTGGSVSTLTIQRTQQEDSAVYLCASSSLGLYGYTFGSGTRLTVV.

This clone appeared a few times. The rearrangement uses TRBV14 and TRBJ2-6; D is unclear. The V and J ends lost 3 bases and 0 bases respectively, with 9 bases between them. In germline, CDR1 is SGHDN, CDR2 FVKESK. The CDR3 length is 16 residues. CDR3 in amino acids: CASSHLDHSGANVLTF. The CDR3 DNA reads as TGTGCCAGCAGCCACCTAGACCACTCTGGGGCCAACGTCCTGACTTTC.

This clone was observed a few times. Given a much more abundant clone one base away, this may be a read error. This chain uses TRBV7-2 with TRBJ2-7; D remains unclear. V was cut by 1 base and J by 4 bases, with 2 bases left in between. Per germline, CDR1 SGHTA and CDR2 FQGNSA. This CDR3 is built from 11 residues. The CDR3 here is CASSLEYEQYF. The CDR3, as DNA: TGTGCCAGCAGCTTAGAGTACGAGCAGTACTTC.

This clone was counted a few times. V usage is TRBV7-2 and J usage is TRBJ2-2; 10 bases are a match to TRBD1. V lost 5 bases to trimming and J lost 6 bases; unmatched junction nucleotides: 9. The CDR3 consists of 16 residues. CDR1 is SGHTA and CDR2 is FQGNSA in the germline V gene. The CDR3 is CASSQPPGQGSGELFF. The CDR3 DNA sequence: TGTGCCAGCAGCCAACCCCCGGGACAGGGGTCCGGGGAGCTGTTTTTT. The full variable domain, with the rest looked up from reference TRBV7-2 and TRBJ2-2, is GAGVSQSPSNKVTEKGKDVELRCDPISGHTALYWYRQSLGQGLEFLIYFQGNSAPDKSGLPSDRFSAERTGGSVSTLTIQRTQQEDSAVYLCASSQPPGQGSGELFFGEGSRLTVL.

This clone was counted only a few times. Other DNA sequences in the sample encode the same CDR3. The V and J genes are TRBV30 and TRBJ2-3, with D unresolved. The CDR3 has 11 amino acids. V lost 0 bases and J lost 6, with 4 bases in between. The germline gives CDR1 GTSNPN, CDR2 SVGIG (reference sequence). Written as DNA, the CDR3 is TGTGCCTGGAGTGTACCGGATACGCAGTATTTT. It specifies CAWSVPDTQYF. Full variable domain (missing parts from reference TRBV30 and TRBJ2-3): SQTIHQWPATLVQPVGSPLSLECTVEGTSNPNLYWYRQAAGRGLQLLFYSVGIGQISSEVPQNLSASRPQDRQFILSSKKLLLSDSGFYLCAWSVPDTQYFGPGTRLTVL.

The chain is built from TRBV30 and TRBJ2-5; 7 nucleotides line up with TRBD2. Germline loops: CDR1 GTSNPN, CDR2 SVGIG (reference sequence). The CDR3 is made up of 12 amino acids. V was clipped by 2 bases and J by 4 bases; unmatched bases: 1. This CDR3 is CAWSTGGETQYF. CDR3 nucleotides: TGTGCCTGGAGTACGGGGGGAGAGACCCAGTACTTC.

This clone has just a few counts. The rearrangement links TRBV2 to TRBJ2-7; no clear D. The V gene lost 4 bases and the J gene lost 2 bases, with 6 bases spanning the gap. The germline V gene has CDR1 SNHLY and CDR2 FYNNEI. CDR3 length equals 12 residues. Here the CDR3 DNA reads TGTGCCAGCAGTGGGGGTCCCTACGAGCAGTACTTC. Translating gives CASSGGPYEQYF.

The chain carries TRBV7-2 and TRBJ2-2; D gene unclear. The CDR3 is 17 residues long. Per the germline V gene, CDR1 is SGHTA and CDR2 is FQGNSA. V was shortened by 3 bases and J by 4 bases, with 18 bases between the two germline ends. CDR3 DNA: TGTGCCAGCAGCTTTGACGCCTACCGTTCTGTCACCGGGGAGCTGTTTTTT. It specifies CASSFDAYRSVTGELFF.

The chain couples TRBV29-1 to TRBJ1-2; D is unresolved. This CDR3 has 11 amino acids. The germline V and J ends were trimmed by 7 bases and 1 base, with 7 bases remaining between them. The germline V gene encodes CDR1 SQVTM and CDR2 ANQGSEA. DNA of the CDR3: TGCAGCGCGGGATTTAACTATGGCTACACCTTC. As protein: CSAGFNYGYTF.

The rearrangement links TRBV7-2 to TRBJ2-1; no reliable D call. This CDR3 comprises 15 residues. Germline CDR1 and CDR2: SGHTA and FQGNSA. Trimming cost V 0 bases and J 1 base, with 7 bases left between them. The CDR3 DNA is TGTGCCAGCAGCTTAGCGTACGGATCCTACAATGAGCAGTTCTTC. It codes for CASSLAYGSYNEQFF. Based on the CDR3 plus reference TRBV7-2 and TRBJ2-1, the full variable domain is GAGVSQSPSNKVTEKGKDVELRCDPISGHTALYWYRQSLGQGLEFLIYFQGNSAPDKSGLPSDRFSAERTGGSVSTLTIQRTQQEDSAVYLCASSLAYGSYNEQFFGPGTRLTVL.

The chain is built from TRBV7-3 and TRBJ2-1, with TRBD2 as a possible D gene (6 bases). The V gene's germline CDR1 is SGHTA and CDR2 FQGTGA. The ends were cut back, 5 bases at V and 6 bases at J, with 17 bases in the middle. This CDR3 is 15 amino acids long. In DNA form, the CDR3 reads TGTGCCAGCAGCCGAATACTCGGGACTCGCAATGAGCAGTTCTTC. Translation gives CASSRILGTRNEQFF.

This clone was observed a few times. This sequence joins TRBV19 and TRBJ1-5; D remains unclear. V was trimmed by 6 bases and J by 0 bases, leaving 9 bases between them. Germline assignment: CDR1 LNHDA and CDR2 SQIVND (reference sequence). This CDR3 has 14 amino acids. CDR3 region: CASSQAASNQPQHF. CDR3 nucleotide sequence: TGTGCCAGTAGCCAGGCAGCTAGCAATCAGCCCCAGCATTTT.

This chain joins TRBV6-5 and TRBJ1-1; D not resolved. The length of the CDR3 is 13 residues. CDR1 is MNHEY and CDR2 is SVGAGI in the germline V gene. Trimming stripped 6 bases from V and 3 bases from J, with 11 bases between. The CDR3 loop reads CASRYRTDTEAFF. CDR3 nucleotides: TGTGCCAGCAGATATAGAACGGACACTGAAGCTTTCTTT.

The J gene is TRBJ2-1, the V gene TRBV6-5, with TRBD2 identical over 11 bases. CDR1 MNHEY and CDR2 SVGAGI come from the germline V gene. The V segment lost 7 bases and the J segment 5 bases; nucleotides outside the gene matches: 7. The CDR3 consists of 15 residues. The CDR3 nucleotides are TGTGCCAGCACCACTGGGACTAGCGGCCACAATGAGCAGTTCTTC. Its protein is CASTTGTSGHNEQFF.

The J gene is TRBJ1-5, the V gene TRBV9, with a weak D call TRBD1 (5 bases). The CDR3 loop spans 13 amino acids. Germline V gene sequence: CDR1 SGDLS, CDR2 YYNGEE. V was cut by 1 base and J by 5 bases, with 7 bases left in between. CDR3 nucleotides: TGTGCCAGCAGCGTACTACAGGATCAGCCCCAGCATTTT. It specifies CASSVLQDQPQHF.

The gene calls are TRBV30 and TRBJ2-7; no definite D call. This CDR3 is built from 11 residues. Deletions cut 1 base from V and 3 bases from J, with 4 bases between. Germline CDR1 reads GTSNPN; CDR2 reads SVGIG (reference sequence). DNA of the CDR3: TGTGCCTGGAGTGCTAACTACGAGCAGTACTTC. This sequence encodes CAWSANYEQYF. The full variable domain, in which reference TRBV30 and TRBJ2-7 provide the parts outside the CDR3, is SQTIHQWPATLVQPVGSPLSLECTVEGTSNPNLYWYRQAAGRGLQLLFYSVGIGQISSEVPQNLSASRPQDRQFILSSKKLLLSDSGFYLCAWSANYEQYFGPGTRLTVT.

The CDR3 DNA follows: TGTGCCAGCAGTGAACGGGGATGGACAGGGATGAGCGAGCAGTACTTC. Protein sequence: CASSERGWTGMSEQYF. This chain joins TRBV2 and TRBJ2-7, with 8 bases matching TRBD1. The V segment lost 2 bases and the J segment 6 bases; nucleotides outside the gene matches: 12. The germline CDR1 and CDR2 sequences are SNHLY and FYNNEI. The CDR3 has 16 residues.

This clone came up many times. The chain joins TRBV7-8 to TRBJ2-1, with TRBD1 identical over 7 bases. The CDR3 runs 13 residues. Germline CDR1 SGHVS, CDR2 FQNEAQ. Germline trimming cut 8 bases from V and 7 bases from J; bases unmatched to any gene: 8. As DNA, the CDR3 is TGTGCCAGCGGGGCAGGGGGACCAAATGAGCAGTTCTTC. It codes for CASGAGGPNEQFF.